A single sample is the source of the 27 T cell receptor beta chains below, sequenced in a study of regulatory T cells in long-lasting Graves disease. Time point indicated: newly diagnosed GD, antithyroid drugs for less than 3 months. Scientists built the TCR library using RNA that was extracted from PBMCs. Investigators prepared the TCR beta libraries by applying iRepertoire HTBI primers and Arm-PCR of CDR3 regions. In TCRdb, the multiplex PCR reads were re-called with MiXCR into one record per CDR3 protein. The sample carries hundreds of thousands of distinct CDR3 sequences, about 16% recorded once. The sample was also linked to a second study, of T cells in Graves' hyperthyroidism and ophthalmopathy.

The material sequenced was peripheral blood mononuclear cells (PBMCs), taken at new diagnosis, from a patient treated with antithyroid drugs. These TCRs come from a young man with Graves disease.

Ten or more counts support this clonotype. The rearrangement joins TRBV29-1 to TRBJ2-3, with 7 bases lining up with TRBD2. The ends lost 2 bases at V and 0 bases at J; junction bases unmatched: 5. CDR3 length equals 15 residues. Germline V gene data show CDR1 as SQVTM and CDR2 as ANQGSEA. CDR3 in DNA: TGCAGCGTTGAAAACCTAGCGGAAAGCACAGATACGCAGTATTTT. Translated: CSVENLAESTDTQYF.

This clonotype was counted only a few times. This sequence joins TRBV5-1 and TRBJ2-1, with TRBD2 matching over 8 bases. The length of the CDR3 is 15 residues. J gave up 3 bases and V 2 bases, and 4 bases lay outside the gene matches. The germline CDR1 and CDR2 sequences are SGHRS and YFSETQ. CDR3 sequence: CASSFESGSYNEQFF. CDR3 bases: TGCGCCAGCAGCTTTGAAAGCGGGAGCTACAATGAGCAGTTCTTC.

On this clonotype itself: This likely came from a read error, as a far larger clone is one base away. The chain employs TRBV7-9 and TRBJ2-1; 11 bases map to TRBD2. Germline CDR1 SEHNR, CDR2 FQNEAQ (reference sequence). This CDR3 spans 19 amino acids. The CDR3 nucleotides read TGTGCCAGCAGTCACCAACTAGCGGGAGTCCCGATGTCGTGGAATGGGCAGTTCTTC. Translated, it gives CASSHQLAGVPMSWNGQFF.

The CDR3 sequence is CSADRDRVGQPQHF. As DNA, the CDR3 is TGCAGTGCTGACCGGGACAGGGTAGGTCAGCCCCAGCATTTT. The rearrangement joins TRBV20-1 to TRBJ1-5; 9 bases agree with TRBD1. After removal of 5 bases from V and 6 bases from J, the junction contained 8 bases not matched to a gene. The germline V gene has CDR1 DFQATT and CDR2 SNEGSKA (reference sequence). The CDR3 totals 14 residues.

This clonotype was recorded a few times. The rearrangement joins TRBV20-1 to TRBJ2-1, with TRBD2 identical over 8 bases. Unmatched junction bases numbered 15, after V lost 1 base and J lost 10 bases. There are 16 residues in the CDR3. The germline gives CDR1 DFQATT, CDR2 SNEGSKA (reference sequence). CDR3 residues: CSARGLASGWRTEQFF. CDR3 nucleotides: TGCAGTGCTAGAGGGTTGGCTAGCGGGTGGAGGACGGAGCAGTTCTTC.

This clonotype was seen more than once but under ten times. V gene TRBV12-5 combines with J gene TRBJ1-1; D unresolved. This CDR3 contains 13 residues. Germline CDR1 LGHNT, CDR2 FRNRAP. V gave up 8 bases and J gave up 1 base, with 11 bases separating them. CDR3 loop: CASTAYANTEAFF. The CDR3 DNA follows: TGTGCTAGTACTGCGTACGCGAACACTGAAGCTTTCTTT.

The chain couples TRBV6-5 to TRBJ2-1; perhaps D is TRBD1 or TRBD2 (6 bases each). V lost 3 bases and J 4 bases, leaving 16 bases between the germline ends. This CDR3 spans 16 amino acids. Germline CDR1 MNHEY, CDR2 SVGAGI. This chain's CDR3 is CASSYGGGVGYNEQFF. Here the CDR3 DNA reads TGTGCCAGCAGTTATGGGGGCGGGGTCGGGTACAATGAGCAGTTCTTC.

Comment on this clonotype: The CDR3 does not close with the conserved phenylalanine or tryptophan, likely indicating a read error. The rearrangement uses TRBV3-1 and TRBJ1-1; possibly TRBD1 for D (5 bases). Germline V gives CDR1 LGHDT, CDR2 YNNKEL (reference sequence). This CDR3 has 13 residues. CDR3 protein: CASSQVVDTEAFL. CDR3 nucleotide sequence: TGTGCCAGCAGCCAAGTAGTGGACACCGAAGCTTTCCTT.

With respect to this clonotype: This likely came from a read error, as a far larger clone is one base away. The chain is built from TRBV2 and TRBJ2-7; 8 nucleotides align to TRBD2. This CDR3 contains 14 residues. Germline CDR1 is SNHLY and CDR2 is FYNNEI. After removal of 6 bases from V and 7 bases from J, the junction contained 11 bases not matched to a gene. CDR3 in amino acids: CASRTGTSSNEQYF. The CDR3 coding sequence is TGTGCCAGCAGAACCGGGACTAGTAGTAATGAGCAGTACTTC.

This clonotype was seen a few times. A much larger clone lies one base from this, so it may be a read error. The gene calls are TRBV27 and TRBJ2-7, with 7 bases aligning to TRBD2. V lost 8 bases to trimming and J lost 4 bases; unmatched junction nucleotides: 14. The germline CDR1 and CDR2 sequences are MNHEY and SMNVEV (reference sequence). The CDR3 covers 15 residues. CDR3 in DNA: TGTGCCAGCGAGACCTTTCTAGCGGACTCTTACGAGCAGTACTTC. Protein product: CASETFLADSYEQYF.

The chain links TRBV5-1 to TRBJ1-1; TRBD1 aligns across 7 bases. V gave up 4 bases and J gave up 0 bases; unmatched junction bases: 6. This CDR3 comprises 15 residues. Germline V gives CDR1 SGHRS, CDR2 YFSETQ. The CDR3 is CASSPDGTVNTEAFF. CDR3 nucleotides: TGCGCCAGCAGCCCGGACGGGACAGTGAACACTGAAGCTTTCTTT.

Only a few counts were recorded for this clonotype. This chain connects TRBV20-1 to TRBJ2-2; TRBD2 matches at 7 bases. With 0 bases clipped from V and 2 bases from J, the junction kept 9 bases outside the gene matches. This CDR3 comprises 17 residues. Germline CDR1 DFQATT, CDR2 SNEGSKA (reference sequence). The CDR3 sequence: CSARDYTAGANTGELFF. The CDR3 bases are TGCAGTGCTAGAGATTATACGGCGGGAGCTAACACCGGGGAGCTGTTTTTT.

This clonotype was picked up a small number of times. The gene calls are TRBV12-3 or TRBV12-4 and TRBJ1-6; no firm D call. V lost 3 bases, J lost 3 bases, and 18 bases lay in between. This CDR3 has 18 amino acids. CDR3 region: CASSFPDAFRGYNSPLHF. The CDR3 DNA reads as TGTGCCAGCAGTTTCCCGGACGCCTTTCGTGGCTATAATTCACCCCTCCACTTT.

Ten or more counts support this clonotype. The J gene is TRBJ1-5, the V gene TRBV6-1, with 9 nucleotides matching TRBD1. The length of the CDR3 is 15 residues. Trimming cost V 8 bases and J 2 bases; bases outside gene matches: 7. Germline-derived CDR1 and CDR2 are MNHNS and SASEGT. In DNA, the CDR3 is TGTGCCAGCCCCCCGACAGGGGGGGGCAATCAGCCCCAGCATTTT. Protein product: CASPPTGGGNQPQHF.

The chain couples TRBV6-1 to TRBJ1-6; D gene unclear. The CDR3 extends over 16 amino acids. CDR1 and CDR2 (germline): MNHNS, SASEGT. Trimming shortened V by 0 bases and J by 4 bases, and 10 bases separated the two germline ends. CDR3 DNA sequence: TGTGCCAGCAGTGAAGCTAGCTTTCCTTATAATTCACCCCTCCACTTT. Residues: CASSEASFPYNSPLHF.

This clonotype was seen ten or more times. The genes are TRBV11-1 and TRBJ2-6, with D hard to call. Germline V lookup: CDR1 SGHAT, CDR2 FQDESV (reference sequence). The length of the CDR3 is 15 residues. The V end was cut by 1 base, the J end by 1 base, with 5 bases between. Here the CDR3 reads CASSLDTSGANVLTF. As DNA, the CDR3 is TGTGCCAGCAGCTTAGACACATCTGGGGCCAACGTCCTGACTTTC. Supplemented by reference TRBV11-1 and TRBJ2-6, the full variable domain reads EAEVAQSPRYKITEKSQAVAFWCDPISGHATLYWYRQILGQGPELLVQFQDESVVDDSQLPKDRFSAERLKGVDSTLKIQPAELGDSAMYLCASSLDTSGANVLTFGAGSRLTVL.

The sample holds many counts of this clonotype. The gene calls are TRBV12-3 or TRBV12-4 and TRBJ1-5; D gene unclear. With 6 bases removed from V and 5 bases from J, the gap between germline ends came to 14 bases. CDR3 length: 14 residues. CDR3 nucleotide sequence: TGTGCCAGCAGCCACAATGGAAGAGATCAGCCCCAGCATTTT. Amino acids: CASSHNGRDQPQHF.

This clonotype was detected ten times or more. The chain employs TRBV12-3 or TRBV12-4 and TRBJ2-7, with TRBD2 matching over 8 bases. CDR3 length equals 16 residues. After removal of 6 bases from V and 0 bases from J, the junction contained 10 bases not matched to a gene. CDR3 amino acids: CASSPPRGDYSYEQYF. The CDR3 DNA is TGTGCCAGCAGCCCTCCGCGGGGGGACTACTCCTACGAGCAGTACTTC.

This clonotype was seen more than once but under ten times. This sequence joins TRBV15 and TRBJ2-1, with a possible D match to TRBD2 (5 bases). Trimming stripped 3 bases from V and 0 bases from J, with 12 bases between. The CDR3 totals 16 residues. CDR1 is LNHNV, CDR2 YYDKDF, per germline (reference sequence). The CDR3 sequence is CATSSMVAHSYNEQFF. In DNA, the CDR3 is TGTGCCACCAGCAGTATGGTAGCGCACTCCTACAATGAGCAGTTCTTC.

This clonotype came up a few times. This sequence joins TRBV6-1 and TRBJ1-5; no clear D. From germline, CDR1 is MNHNS and CDR2 SASEGT. The ends were cut back, 3 bases at V and 7 bases at J, with 19 bases in the middle. CDR3 size: 16 residues. The CDR3 DNA reads TGTGCCAGCAGTGAGAGGAGGGTTGGGTCGCGGCAGCCCCAGCATTTT. Protein: CASSERRVGSRQPQHF.

This sequence joins TRBV7-9 and TRBJ2-7; TRBD1 matches 8 bases. The germline V gene has CDR1 SEHNR and CDR2 FQNEAQ (reference sequence). J lost 4 bases, V lost 0 bases, and 2 bases had no gene match. The CDR3 consists of 14 residues. As DNA, the CDR3 is TGTGCCAGCAGCTTAGCCCGGACAGGGTACGAGCAGTACTTC. This sequence encodes CASSLARTGYEQYF.

The rearrangement links TRBV9 to TRBJ2-1, with 11 bases that match TRBD1. The CDR3 loop spans 17 amino acids. V was pared by 5 bases and J by 7 bases, with 14 bases of the junction left unmatched. In germline, CDR1 is SGDLS, CDR2 YYNGEE. The CDR3, as DNA: TGTGCCAGCAGTGCGCCGGTGGGGACAGGGGGTATGAATGAGCAGTTCTTC. Translated, it gives CASSAPVGTGGMNEQFF.

The chain uses TRBV24-1 and TRBJ2-1, with unresolved D. The CDR3 totals 14 residues. CDR1 and CDR2 (germline): KGHDR, SFDVKD. Trimming removed 1 base at V and 6 bases at J, with 9 bases between. The CDR3 loop is CATSDLRESNEQFF. The CDR3 nucleotides are TGTGCCACCAGTGATTTAAGAGAGAGCAATGAGCAGTTCTTC.

This clonotype was recorded many times. The CDR3 DNA follows: TGTGCCAGCAGTTTAGGGGGACTAAGCGATCACTCCTACGAGCAGTACTTC. This gives the protein CASSLGGLSDHSYEQYF. V and J are TRBV12-3 or TRBV12-4 and TRBJ2-7; 7 bases fit TRBD2. The CDR3 is made up of 17 amino acids. Germline trimming cut 1 base from V and 0 bases from J; bases unmatched to any gene: 9.

This clonotype appeared many times. This rearrangement joins TRBV2 to TRBJ1-1; D might be TRBD1 (6 bases). CDR3 size: 15 residues. The V end was cut by 9 bases, the J end by 5 bases, with 22 bases between. CDR1 is SNHLY and CDR2 is FYNNEI in the germline V gene. The CDR3 reads CARAGNRGQRTEAFF. As DNA, the CDR3 is TGTGCCAGAGCCGGGAATCGGGGGCAGCGGACTGAAGCTTTCTTT.

The chain carries TRBV30 and TRBJ1-3; no reliable D call. Trimming removed 2 bases from V and 0 bases from J, with 8 bases in between. Germline CDR1 reads GTSNPN; CDR2 reads SVGIG (reference sequence). The CDR3 length is 14 residues. This CDR3 reads CAWSWGLSGNTIYF. The CDR3 bases are TGTGCCTGGAGTTGGGGTCTCTCTGGAAACACCATATATTTT.

This clonotype was seen only a few times. J is TRBJ2-1 and V is TRBV25-1, with D perhaps TRBD2 (6 bases). This CDR3 has 13 amino acids. The V end lost 3 bases, the J end lost 8 bases, and 11 bases lay between the germline ends. CDR1 is MGHDK, CDR2 SYGVNS, per germline. DNA of the CDR3: TGTGCCAGCAGTGAGTCCAGGGAGGATGAGCAGTTCTTC. Amino acids: CASSESREDEQFF. Supplemented by reference TRBV25-1 and TRBJ2-1, the full variable domain reads EADIYQTPRYLVIGTGKKITLECSQTMGHDKMYWYQQDPGMELHLIHYSYGVNSTEKGDLSSESTVSRIRTEHFPLTLESARPSHTSQYLCASSESREDEQFFGPGTRLTVL.